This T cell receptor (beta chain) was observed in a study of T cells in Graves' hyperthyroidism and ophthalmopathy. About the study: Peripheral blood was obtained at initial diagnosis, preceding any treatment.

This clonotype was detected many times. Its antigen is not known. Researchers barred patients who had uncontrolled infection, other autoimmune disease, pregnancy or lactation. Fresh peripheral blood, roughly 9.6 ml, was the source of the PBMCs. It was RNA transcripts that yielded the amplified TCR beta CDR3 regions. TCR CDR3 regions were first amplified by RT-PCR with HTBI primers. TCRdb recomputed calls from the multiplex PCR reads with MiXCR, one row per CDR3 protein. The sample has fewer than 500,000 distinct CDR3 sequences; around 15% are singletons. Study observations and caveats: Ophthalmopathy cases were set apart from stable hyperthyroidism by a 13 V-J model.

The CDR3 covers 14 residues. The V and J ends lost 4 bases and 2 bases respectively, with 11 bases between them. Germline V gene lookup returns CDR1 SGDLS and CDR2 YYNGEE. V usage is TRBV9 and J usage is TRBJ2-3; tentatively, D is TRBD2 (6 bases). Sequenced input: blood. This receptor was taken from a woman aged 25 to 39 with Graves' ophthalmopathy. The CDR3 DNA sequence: TGTGCCAGCAGCCCCCGGACTACCACAGATACGCAGTATTTT. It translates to CASSPRTTTDTQYF.